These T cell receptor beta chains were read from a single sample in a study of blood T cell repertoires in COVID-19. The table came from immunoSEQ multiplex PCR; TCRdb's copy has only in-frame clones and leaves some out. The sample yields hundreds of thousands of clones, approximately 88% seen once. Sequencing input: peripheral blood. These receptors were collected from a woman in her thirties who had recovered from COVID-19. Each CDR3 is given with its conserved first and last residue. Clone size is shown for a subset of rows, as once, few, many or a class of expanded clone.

CDR3aa: CSASTGRAFF
abundance: -
v_gene: TRBV20-1
j_gene: TRBJ1-1
len: 10

CDR3aa: CASSFRLGRSYEQYF
abundance: -
v_gene: TRBV5-8
j_gene: TRBJ2-7
len: 15

CDR3aa: CASSAGTSGGKQYF
abundance: -
v_gene: TRBV28
j_gene: TRBJ2-7
len: 14

CDR3aa: CASKPTGVYEQYF
abundance: -
v_gene: TRBV30
j_gene: TRBJ2-7
len: 13

CDR3aa: CASRPRVRQYF
abundance: -
v_gene: TRBV27
j_gene: TRBJ2-7
len: 11

CDR3aa: CASSPQYRTANTGELFF
abundance: -
v_gene: TRBV18
j_gene: TRBJ2-2
len: 17

CDR3aa: CAWSVIGVQGYSPLHF
abundance: -
v_gene: TRBV30
j_gene: TRBJ1-6
len: 16

CDR3aa: CASRFESYGSLEEQFF
abundance: -
v_gene: TRBV5-1
j_gene: TRBJ2-1
len: 16

CDR3aa: CASSSRGRVHGYTF
abundance: -
v_gene: TRBV27
j_gene: TRBJ1-2
len: 14

CDR3aa: CASSPGDYRTGELFF
abundance: -
v_gene: TRBV4-1
j_gene: TRBJ2-2
len: 15

CDR3aa: CASSESGLWETQYF
abundance: few
v_gene: TRBV10-2
j_gene: TRBJ2-5
len: 14

CDR3aa: CATSTRSYGYTF
abundance: -
v_gene: TRBV15
j_gene: TRBJ1-2
len: 12

CDR3aa: CASSQDYGGETYNEQFF
abundance: -
v_gene: TRBV3-1/TRBV3-2
j_gene: TRBJ2-1
len: 17

CDR3aa: CASSRRGRKSGNTIYF
abundance: -
v_gene: TRBV19
j_gene: TRBJ1-3
len: 16

CDR3aa: CASSQGNNQPQHF
abundance: -
v_gene: TRBV28
j_gene: TRBJ1-5
len: 13

CDR3aa: CASSLGKANEQFF
abundance: -
v_gene: TRBV7-2
j_gene: TRBJ2-1
len: 13

CDR3aa: CASSSRQSPYSNQPQHF
abundance: -
v_gene: TRBV6-2/TRBV6-3
j_gene: TRBJ1-5
len: 17

CDR3aa: CASSRGQHHNEQFF
abundance: -
v_gene: TRBV5-8
j_gene: TRBJ2-1
len: 14

CDR3aa: CASSRKPQGFHTEAFF
abundance: -
v_gene: TRBV13
j_gene: TRBJ1-1
len: 16

CDR3aa: CSAREDRGAFF
abundance: -
v_gene: TRBV20-1
j_gene: TRBJ1-1
len: 11

CDR3aa: CASSHWSGERTDTQYF
abundance: once
v_gene: TRBV4-3
j_gene: TRBJ2-3
len: 16

CDR3aa: CASRPMTDYHEQFF
abundance: -
v_gene: TRBV4-2
j_gene: TRBJ2-1
len: 14

CDR3aa: CASTWVTGDYGYTF
abundance: -
v_gene: TRBV6-5
j_gene: TRBJ1-2
len: 14

CDR3aa: CASSLTGGSNEKLFF
abundance: -
v_gene: TRBV5-1
j_gene: TRBJ1-4
len: 15

CDR3aa: CASRRTGGHYGYTF
abundance: few
v_gene: TRBV6-5
j_gene: TRBJ1-2
len: 14

CDR3aa: CASSQDGTGLYGYTF
abundance: -
v_gene: TRBV4-2
j_gene: TRBJ1-2
len: 15

CDR3aa: CACEGLAGSETQYF
abundance: -
v_gene: TRBV30
j_gene: TRBJ2-5
len: 14

CDR3aa: CASSPGGAYNEQFF
abundance: -
v_gene: TRBV9
j_gene: TRBJ2-1
len: 14

CDR3aa: CAWTRQALSGNTIYF
abundance: -
v_gene: TRBV30
j_gene: TRBJ1-3
len: 15

CDR3aa: CASTFGGANSPLHF
abundance: -
v_gene: TRBV19
j_gene: TRBJ1-6
len: 14

CDR3aa: CASREQGSYGYTF
abundance: once
v_gene: TRBV28
j_gene: TRBJ1-2
len: 13

CDR3aa: CASSLGASGNTGELFF
abundance: -
v_gene: TRBV5-1
j_gene: TRBJ2-2
len: 16

CDR3aa: CASREGGQETQYF
abundance: -
v_gene: TRBV2
j_gene: TRBJ2-5
len: 13

CDR3aa: CASSYGQGVSYEQYF
abundance: -
v_gene: TRBV11-1
j_gene: TRBJ2-7
len: 15

CDR3aa: CASSLSPAGYGYTF
abundance: few
v_gene: TRBV5-1
j_gene: TRBJ1-2
len: 14

CDR3aa: CASSPHAGRGVPTDTQYF
abundance: once
v_gene: TRBV19
j_gene: TRBJ2-3
len: 18

CDR3aa: CASSLLAGETQYF
abundance: -
v_gene: TRBV12-3/TRBV12-4
j_gene: TRBJ2-5
len: 13

CDR3aa: CASRIQRNTEAFF
abundance: -
v_gene: TRBV28
j_gene: TRBJ1-1
len: 13

CDR3aa: CASSETQGALETQYF
abundance: -
v_gene: TRBV5-8
j_gene: TRBJ2-5
len: 15

CDR3aa: CASSPQGAPPKKLFF
abundance: -
v_gene: TRBV28
j_gene: TRBJ1-4
len: 15

CDR3aa: CASIGLAGPRDEQFF
abundance: -
v_gene: TRBV10-2
j_gene: TRBJ2-1
len: 15